This entry lists 5 T cell receptor beta chains sequenced from one sample in a study of CD8 T cells in ankylosing spondylitis. One entry per CDR3 protein, called by TCRdb with MiXCR from the 5' RACE reads. The sample gives around 130,000 distinct CDR3 sequences, around 7% of which show up once; over 9% is in the top ten. Sequenced input: blood, either unsorted or a sorted T cell fraction (not recorded which). All receptors come from a male donor with ankylosing spondylitis or in good health (not recorded which).

This clonotype was found many times. The V and J genes are TRBV28 and TRBJ1-1; no clear D gene. Looked up from germline, CDR1 is MDHEN and CDR2 is SYDVKM. V was shortened by 6 bases and J by 4 bases, with 18 bases between the two germline ends. The CDR3 loop spans 15 amino acids. CDR3 region: CASSFFLRKSTEAFF. The DNA for the CDR3 is TGTGCCAGCAGCTTTTTTCTCCGGAAGTCCACTGAAGCTTTCTTT.

The table lists this clonotype with many counts. The V call is TRBV5-1, the J call TRBJ2-7; D is tentatively TRBD1 or TRBD2 (5 bases each). The CDR3 runs to 16 residues. Trimming left V 5 bases short and J 2 bases short, with 20 bases between. Germline CDR1 and CDR2: SGHRS and YFSETQ. Here the CDR3 reads CASRRFRDEPPYEQYF. CDR3 nucleotide sequence: TGCGCCAGCAGAAGGTTCAGGGACGAACCGCCCTACGAGCAGTACTTC.

This clonotype has a count of ten or more. The CDR3 loop reads CASSLSGDTEAFF. For the CDR3, the DNA is TGTGCCAGCAGCTTATCAGGGGACACTGAAGCTTTCTTT. The rearrangement links TRBV7-6 to TRBJ1-1, with D possibly being TRBD1 (6 bases). In germline, CDR1 is SGHVS, CDR2 FNYEAQ. Trimming took off 2 bases at V and 3 bases at J, with 7 bases between the two ends. The CDR3 sequence is 13 residues long.

This clonotype was observed many times. This rearrangement joins TRBV7-2 to TRBJ2-7; D might be TRBD1 (5 bases). V was clipped by 5 bases and J by 2 bases, with 13 bases between them. Germline V gene sequence: CDR1 SGHTA, CDR2 FQGNSA. The CDR3 length is 14 residues. DNA of the CDR3: TGTGCCAGCAGCCCATCCGACAGACCCTACGAGCAGTACTTC. It yields the protein CASSPSDRPYEQYF.

This clonotype was seen many times. The chain uses TRBV12-3 or TRBV12-4 and TRBJ1-1; TRBD1 matches at 7 bases. This CDR3 is built from 12 residues. The trim removed 6 bases at V and 8 bases at J, leaving 6 bases unmatched. The CDR3 is CASRTPTGEAFF. The CDR3 DNA is TGTGCCAGCAGGACTCCGACAGGGGAAGCTTTCTTT.